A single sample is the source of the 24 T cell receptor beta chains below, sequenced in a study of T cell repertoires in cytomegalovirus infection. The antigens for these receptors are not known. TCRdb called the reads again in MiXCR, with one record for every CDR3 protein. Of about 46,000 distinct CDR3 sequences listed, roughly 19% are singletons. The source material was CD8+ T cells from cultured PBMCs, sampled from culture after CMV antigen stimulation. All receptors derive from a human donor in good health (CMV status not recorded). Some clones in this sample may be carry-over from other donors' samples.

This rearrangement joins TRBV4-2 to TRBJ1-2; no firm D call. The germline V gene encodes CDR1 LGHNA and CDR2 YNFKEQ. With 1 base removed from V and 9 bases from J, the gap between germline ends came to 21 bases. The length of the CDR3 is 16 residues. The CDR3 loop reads CASSQAPGMTYESYTF. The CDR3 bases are TGTGCCAGCAGCCAAGCTCCCGGGATGACCTATGAGAGCTACACCTTC.

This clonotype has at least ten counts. In DNA, the CDR3 is TGTGCCAGCAGCCTAATACCGGGCCGTAATCAGCCCCAGCATTTT. Translated: CASSLIPGRNQPQHF. V is TRBV5-8 and J is TRBJ1-5; D is ambiguous. Germline V gene data show CDR1 as SGHTS and CDR2 as YDEGEE. V was cut by 4 bases and J by 4 bases, with 15 bases left in between. This CDR3 spans 15 amino acids.

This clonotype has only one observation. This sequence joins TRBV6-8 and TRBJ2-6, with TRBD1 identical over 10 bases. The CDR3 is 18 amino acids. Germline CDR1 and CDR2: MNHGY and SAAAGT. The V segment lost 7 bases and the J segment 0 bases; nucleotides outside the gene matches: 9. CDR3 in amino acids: CASTPGTGVSSGANVLTF. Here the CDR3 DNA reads TGTGCCAGCACCCCCGGGACAGGGGTTAGCTCTGGGGCCAACGTCCTGACTTTC.

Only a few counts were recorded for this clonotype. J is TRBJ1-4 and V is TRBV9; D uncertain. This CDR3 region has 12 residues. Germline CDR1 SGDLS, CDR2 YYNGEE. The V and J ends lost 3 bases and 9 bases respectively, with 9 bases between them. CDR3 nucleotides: TGTGCCAGCAGCGGACCGGCTAAAAAACTGTTTTTT. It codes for CASSGPAKKLFF. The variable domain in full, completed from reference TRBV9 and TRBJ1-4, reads DSGVTQTPKHLITATGQRVTLRCSPRSGDLSVYWYQQSLDQGLQFLIQYYNGEERAKGNILERFSAQQFPDLHSELNLSSLELGDSALYFCASSGPAKKLFFGSGTQLSVL.

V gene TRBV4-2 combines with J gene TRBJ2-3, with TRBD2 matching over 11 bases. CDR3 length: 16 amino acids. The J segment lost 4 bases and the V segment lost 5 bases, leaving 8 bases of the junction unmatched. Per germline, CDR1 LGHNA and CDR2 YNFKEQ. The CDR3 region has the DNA TGTGCCAGCAGCGTCAGGGCTAGCGGGGGGTCAGATACGCAGTATTTT. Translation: CASSVRASGGSDTQYF.

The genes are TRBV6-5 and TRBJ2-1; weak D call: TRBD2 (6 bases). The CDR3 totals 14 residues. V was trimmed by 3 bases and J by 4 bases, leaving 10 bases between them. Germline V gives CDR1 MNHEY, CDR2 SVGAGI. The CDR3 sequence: CASSYAGPYNEQFF. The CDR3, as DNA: TGTGCCAGCAGTTATGCGGGACCTTACAATGAGCAGTTCTTC.

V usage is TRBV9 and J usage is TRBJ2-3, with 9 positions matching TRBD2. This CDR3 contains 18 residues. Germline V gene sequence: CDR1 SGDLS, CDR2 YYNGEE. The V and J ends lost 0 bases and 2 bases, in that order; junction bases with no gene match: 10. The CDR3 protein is CASSVASSPSGITDTQYF. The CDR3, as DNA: TGTGCCAGCAGCGTAGCTAGCTCGCCTAGCGGGATCACAGATACGCAGTATTTT.

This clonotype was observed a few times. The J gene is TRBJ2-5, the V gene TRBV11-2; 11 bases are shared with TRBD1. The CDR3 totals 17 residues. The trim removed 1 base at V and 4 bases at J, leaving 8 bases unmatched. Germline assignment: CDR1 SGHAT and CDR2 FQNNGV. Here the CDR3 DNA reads TGTGCCAGCAGCTTAGTGATGGGACAGGGGGTCGGAGAGACCCAGTACTTC. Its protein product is CASSLVMGQGVGETQYF.

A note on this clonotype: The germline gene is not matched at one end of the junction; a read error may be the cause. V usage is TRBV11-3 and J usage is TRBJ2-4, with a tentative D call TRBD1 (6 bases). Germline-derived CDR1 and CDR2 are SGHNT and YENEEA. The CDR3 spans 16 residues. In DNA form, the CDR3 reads TGTGCCAGCAGCCTACGACTGGGGGCATCCAAAAGCATTCAGTACTTC. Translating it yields CASSLRLGASKSIQYF.

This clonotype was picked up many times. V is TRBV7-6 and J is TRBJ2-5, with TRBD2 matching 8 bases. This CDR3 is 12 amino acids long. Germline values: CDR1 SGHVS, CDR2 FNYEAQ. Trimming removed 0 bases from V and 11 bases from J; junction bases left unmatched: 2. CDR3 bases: TGTGCCAGCAGCTTAGCTGGGACTAGGCAGTACTTC. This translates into CASSLAGTRQYF.

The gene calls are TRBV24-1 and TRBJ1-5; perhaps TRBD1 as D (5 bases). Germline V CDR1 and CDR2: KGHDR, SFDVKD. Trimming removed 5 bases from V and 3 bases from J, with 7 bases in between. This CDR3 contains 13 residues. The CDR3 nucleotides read TGTGCCACCAGTGTGGGGCCCAATCAGCCCCAGCATTTT. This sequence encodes CATSVGPNQPQHF.

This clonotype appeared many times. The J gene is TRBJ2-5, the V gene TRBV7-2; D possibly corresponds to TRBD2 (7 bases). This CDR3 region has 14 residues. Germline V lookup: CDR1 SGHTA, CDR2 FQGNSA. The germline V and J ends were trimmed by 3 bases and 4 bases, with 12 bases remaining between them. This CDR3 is CASSLAGARETQYF. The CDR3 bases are TGTGCCAGCAGCTTGGCGGGGGCGCGAGAGACCCAGTACTTC.

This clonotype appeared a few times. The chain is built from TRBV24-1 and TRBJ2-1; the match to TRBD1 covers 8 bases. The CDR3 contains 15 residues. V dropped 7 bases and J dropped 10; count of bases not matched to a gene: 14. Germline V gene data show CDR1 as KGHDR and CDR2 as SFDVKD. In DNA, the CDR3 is TGTGCCACCAGCGCGGACAGGGTCGAGGATTGGGAGCAGTTCTTC. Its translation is CATSADRVEDWEQFF.

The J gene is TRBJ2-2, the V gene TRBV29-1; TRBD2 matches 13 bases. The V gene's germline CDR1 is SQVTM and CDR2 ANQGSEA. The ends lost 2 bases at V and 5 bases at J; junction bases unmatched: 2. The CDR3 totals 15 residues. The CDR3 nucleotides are TGCAGCGTTGAAACTAGCGGGAGGGTGACCGGGGAGCTGTTTTTT. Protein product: CSVETSGRVTGELFF.

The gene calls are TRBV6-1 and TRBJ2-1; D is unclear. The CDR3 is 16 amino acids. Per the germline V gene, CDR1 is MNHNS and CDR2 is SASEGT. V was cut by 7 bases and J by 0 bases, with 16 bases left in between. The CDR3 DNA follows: TGTGCCAGCAACAGTCATATCCAATACTCCTACAATGAGCAGTTCTTC. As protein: CASNSHIQYSYNEQFF.

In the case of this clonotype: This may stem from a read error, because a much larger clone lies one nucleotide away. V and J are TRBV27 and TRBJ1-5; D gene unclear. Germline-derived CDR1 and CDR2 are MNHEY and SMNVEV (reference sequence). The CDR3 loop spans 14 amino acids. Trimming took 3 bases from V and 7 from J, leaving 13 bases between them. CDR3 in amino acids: CASSFVHGGQPQHF. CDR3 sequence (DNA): TGTGCCAGCAGTTTTGTCCATGGAGGACAGCCCCAGCATTTT.

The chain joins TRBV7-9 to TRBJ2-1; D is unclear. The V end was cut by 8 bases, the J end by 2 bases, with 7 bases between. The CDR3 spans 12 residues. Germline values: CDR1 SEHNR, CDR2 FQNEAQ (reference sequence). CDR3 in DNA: TGTGCCAGCGTGAGCACCTACAATGAGCAGTTCTTC. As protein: CASVSTYNEQFF.

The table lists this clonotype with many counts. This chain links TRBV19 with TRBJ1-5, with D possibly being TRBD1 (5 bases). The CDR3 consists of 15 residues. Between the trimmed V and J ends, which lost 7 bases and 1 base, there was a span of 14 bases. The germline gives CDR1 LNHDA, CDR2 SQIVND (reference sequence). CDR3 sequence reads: CASTEGTPSNQPQHF. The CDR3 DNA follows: TGTGCCAGTACAGAGGGGACCCCGAGCAATCAGCCCCAGCATTTT.

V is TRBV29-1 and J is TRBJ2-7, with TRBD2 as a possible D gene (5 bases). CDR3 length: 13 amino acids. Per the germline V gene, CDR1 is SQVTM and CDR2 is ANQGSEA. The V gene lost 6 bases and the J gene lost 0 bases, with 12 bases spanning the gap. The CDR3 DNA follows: TGCAGCGTGTTCGCGGGCAGCTCCTACGAGCAGTACTTC. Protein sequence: CSVFAGSSYEQYF.

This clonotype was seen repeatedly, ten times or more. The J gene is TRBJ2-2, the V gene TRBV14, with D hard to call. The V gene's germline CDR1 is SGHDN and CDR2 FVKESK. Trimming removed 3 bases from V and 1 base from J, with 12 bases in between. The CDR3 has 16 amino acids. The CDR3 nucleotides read TGTGCCAGCAGCCAGGACCAGGCGGTGAACACCGGGGAGCTGTTTTTT. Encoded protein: CASSQDQAVNTGELFF.

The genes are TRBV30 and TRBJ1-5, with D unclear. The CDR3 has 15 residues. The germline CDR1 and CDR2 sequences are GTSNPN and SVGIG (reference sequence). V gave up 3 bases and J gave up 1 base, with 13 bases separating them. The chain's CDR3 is CAWSTAVGSNQPQHF. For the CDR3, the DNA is TGTGCCTGGAGCACAGCAGTAGGCAGCAATCAGCCCCAGCATTTT.

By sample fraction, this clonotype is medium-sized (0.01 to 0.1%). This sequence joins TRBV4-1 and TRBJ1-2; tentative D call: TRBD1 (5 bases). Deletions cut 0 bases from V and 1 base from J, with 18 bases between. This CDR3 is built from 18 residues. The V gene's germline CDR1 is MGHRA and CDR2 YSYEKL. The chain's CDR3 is CASSQDQGGTGYNYGYTF. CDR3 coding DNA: TGCGCCAGCAGCCAAGACCAGGGTGGGACCGGTTATAACTATGGCTACACCTTC.

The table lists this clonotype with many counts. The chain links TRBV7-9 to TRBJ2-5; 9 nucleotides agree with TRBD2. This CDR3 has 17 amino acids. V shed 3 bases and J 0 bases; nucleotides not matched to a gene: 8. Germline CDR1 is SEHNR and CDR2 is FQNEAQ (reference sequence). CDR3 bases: TGTGCCAGCAGCTTTCAGGCTAGCGGGACGTACCAAGAGACCCAGTACTTC. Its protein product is CASSFQASGTYQETQYF. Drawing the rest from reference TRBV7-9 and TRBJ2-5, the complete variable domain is DTGVSQNPRHKITKRGQNVTFRCDPISEHNRLYWYRQTLGQGPEFLTYFQNEAQLEKSRLLSDRFSAERPKGSFSTLEIQRTEQGDSAMYLCASSFQASGTYQETQYFGPGTRLLVL.

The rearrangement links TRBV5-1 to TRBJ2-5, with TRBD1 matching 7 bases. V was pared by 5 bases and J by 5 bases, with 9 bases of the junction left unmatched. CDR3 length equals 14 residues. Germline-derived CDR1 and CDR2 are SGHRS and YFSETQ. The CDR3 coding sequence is TGCGCCAGCAGATCTGACAGGGAACGGGAGACCCAGTACTTC. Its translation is CASRSDRERETQYF.